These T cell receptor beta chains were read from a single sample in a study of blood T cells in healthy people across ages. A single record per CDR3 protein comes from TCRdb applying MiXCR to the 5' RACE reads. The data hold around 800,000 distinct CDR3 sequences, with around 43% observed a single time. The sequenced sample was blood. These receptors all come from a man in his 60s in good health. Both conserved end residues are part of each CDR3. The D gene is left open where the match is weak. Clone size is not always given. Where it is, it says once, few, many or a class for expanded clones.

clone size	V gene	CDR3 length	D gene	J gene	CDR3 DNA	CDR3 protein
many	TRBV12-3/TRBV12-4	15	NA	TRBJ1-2	TGTGCCAGCAGCATCGGGGTGGACAGCAAATATGGCTACACCTTC	CASSIGVDSKYGYTF
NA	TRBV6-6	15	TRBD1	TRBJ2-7	TGTGCCAGCACCTTCAAACCCCAACAGGGGGACGAGCAGTACTTC	CASTFKPQQGDEQYF
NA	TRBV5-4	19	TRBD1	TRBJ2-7	TGTGCCAGCAGCGAAACGATGGATAAAGGGGGCGATTCTTACAATGAGCAGTACTTC	CASSETMDKGGDSYNEQYF
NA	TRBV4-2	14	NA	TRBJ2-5	TGTGCCAGCAGCCAGGAGGGGTACGGAGAGACCCAGTACTTC	CASSQEGYGETQYF
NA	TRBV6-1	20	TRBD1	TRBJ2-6	TGTGCCAGCAGCTCCCCCGCAGGGGGAGTCTTCTACTCTGGGGCCAACGTCCTGACTTTC	CASSSPAGGVFYSGANVLTF
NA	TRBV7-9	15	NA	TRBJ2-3	TGTGCCAGCCCTCAAGGGGGGGCCAGCACAGATACGCAGTATTTT	CASPQGGASTDTQYF
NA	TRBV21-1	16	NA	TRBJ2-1	TGTGCCAGCGATTCCCGTCTGGGGGCCGCCTACAATGAGCAGTTCTTC	CASDSRLGAAYNEQFF
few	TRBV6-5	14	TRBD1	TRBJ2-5	TGTGCCAGCAGGTGGGACAGGGCTCAAGAGACCCAGTACTTC	CASRWDRAQETQYF
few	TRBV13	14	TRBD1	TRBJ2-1	TGTGCCAGCAGCTTCCGGGACAGGGATAATGAGCAGTTCTTC	CASSFRDRDNEQFF
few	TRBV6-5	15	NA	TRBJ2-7	TGTGCCAGCAGTTACTCGAAGTGGGGAATCTACGAGCAGTACTTC	CASSYSKWGIYEQYF
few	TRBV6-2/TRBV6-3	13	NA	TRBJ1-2	TGTGCCAGCAGTTACTCCAGCAGCGACGGCTACACCTTC	CASSYSSSDGYTF
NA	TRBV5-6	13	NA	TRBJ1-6	TGTGCCAGCAGCTTGTATGGGAATTCACCCCTCCACTTT	CASSLYGNSPLHF
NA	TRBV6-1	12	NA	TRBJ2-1	TGTGCCAGCAGTGAAAGGTACAATGAGCAGTTCTTC	CASSERYNEQFF
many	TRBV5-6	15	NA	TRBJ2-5	TGTGCCAGCAGCCCTGGTGCGGTCCACGTAGGGACCCAGTACTTC	CASSPGAVHVGTQYF
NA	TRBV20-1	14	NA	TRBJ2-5	TGCAGTGCCCCCCGTCCCCCGGGGAAAGAGACCCAGTACTTC	CSAPRPPGKETQYF
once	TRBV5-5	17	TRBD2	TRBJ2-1	TGTGCCTGCAGCGTCGGGGGTAGCGGGGACCCCTACAATGAGCAGTTCTTC	CACSVGGSGDPYNEQFF
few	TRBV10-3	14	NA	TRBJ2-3	TGTGCCATCAGAAAGGGACCTATGGGAGATACGCAGTATTTT	CAIRKGPMGDTQYF
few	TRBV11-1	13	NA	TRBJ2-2	TGTGCCAGCAGCTATGGGGTCACCGGGGAGCTGTTTTTT	CASSYGVTGELFF
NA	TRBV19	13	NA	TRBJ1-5	TGTGCCAGTGGGGACGTTAGCAATCAGCCCCAGCATTTT	CASGDVSNQPQHF
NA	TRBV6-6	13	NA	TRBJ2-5	TGTGCCAGCAGTTACTCGCAGGCAGAGACCCAGTACTTC	CASSYSQAETQYF
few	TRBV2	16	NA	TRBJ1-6	TGTGCCAGCAGTGTGGTGCAGGCCAAATATAATTCACCCCTCCACTTT	CASSVVQAKYNSPLHF
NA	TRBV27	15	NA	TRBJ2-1	TGTGCCAGCAGTTTATGGCCAGCCTCCTACAATGAGCAGTTCTTC	CASSLWPASYNEQFF
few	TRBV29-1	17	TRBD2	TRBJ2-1	TGCAGCGCTGTAAGGCAGTGGACTAGCGGGGGGTTCAATGAGCAGTTCTTC	CSAVRQWTSGGFNEQFF
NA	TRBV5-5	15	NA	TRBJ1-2	TGTGCCAGCAGCTTGGGCCACACCGCCGGTGGGGGCTACACCTTC	CASSLGHTAGGGYTF
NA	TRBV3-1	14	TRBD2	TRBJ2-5	TGTGCCAGCAGCCAAGACCTAGCGGAAGAGACCCAGTACTTC	CASSQDLAEETQYF
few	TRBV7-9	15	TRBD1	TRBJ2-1	TGTGCCAGCAGCCACTCAACGGCCGGGACAGGGGGACAGTTCTTC	CASSHSTAGTGGQFF
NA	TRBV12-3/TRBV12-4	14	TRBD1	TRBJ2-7	TGTGCCAGCAGTGGGACAGGGGGAATATACGAGCAGTACTTC	CASSGTGGIYEQYF
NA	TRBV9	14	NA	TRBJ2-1	TGTGCCAGCAGTGCAGCGAGCCGGGTTGATGAGCAGTTCTTC	CASSAASRVDEQFF
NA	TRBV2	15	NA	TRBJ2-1	TGTGCCAGCACGGAGAGTGCAAGCTCCTACAATGAGCAGTTCTTC	CASTESASSYNEQFF
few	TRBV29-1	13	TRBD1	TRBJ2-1	TGCAGCGTTGCCCGGGACAGGAACAATGAGCAGTTCTTC	CSVARDRNNEQFF
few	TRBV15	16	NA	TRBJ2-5	TGTGCCACCAGCAAACGTGGCACAGATTACCAAGAGACCCAGTACTTC	CATSKRGTDYQETQYF
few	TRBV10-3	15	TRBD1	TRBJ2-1	TGTGCCATCACCTCCGGGACAGGCTCCTACAATGAGCAGTTCTTC	CAITSGTGSYNEQFF
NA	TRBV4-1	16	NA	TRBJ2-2	TGCGCCAGCAGCCTTCGGGGGGCCCCGGACACCGGGGAGCTGTTTTTT	CASSLRGAPDTGELFF
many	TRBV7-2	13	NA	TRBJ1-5	TGTGCCAGCAGCTCCTATAGCAATCAGCCCCAGCATTTT	CASSSYSNQPQHF
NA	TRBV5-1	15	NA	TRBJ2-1	TGCGCCAGCAGCCCCCCCGGGAGCACCTACAATGAGCAGTTCTTC	CASSPPGSTYNEQFF
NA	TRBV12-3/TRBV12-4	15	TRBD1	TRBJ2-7	TGTGCCAGCAGTTTAGCGGGGACAGGGGACCACGAGCAGTACTTC	CASSLAGTGDHEQYF
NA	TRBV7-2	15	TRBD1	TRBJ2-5	TGTGCCAGCTGCCGAGGTGCAGGGGGTCTGGAGACCCAGTACTTC	CASCRGAGGLETQYF
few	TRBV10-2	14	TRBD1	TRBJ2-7	TGCGCCAGCAGAGACCGGGACAGGGTGGGGGAGCAGTACTTC	CASRDRDRVGEQYF
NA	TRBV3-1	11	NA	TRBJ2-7	TGTGCCAGCAAAGCCGAAGCCGAGCAGTACTTC	CASKAEAEQYF
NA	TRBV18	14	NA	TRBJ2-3	TGTGCCAGCTCACTTGGACAGAAAACAGATACGCAGTATTTT	CASSLGQKTDTQYF
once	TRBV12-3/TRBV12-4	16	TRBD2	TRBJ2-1	TGTGCCAGCAGATCCCTTAGCGGGGACGATTACAATGAGCAGTTCTTC	CASRSLSGDDYNEQFF
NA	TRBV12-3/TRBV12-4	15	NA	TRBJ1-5	TGTGCCAGCAGTTTGTCGGGTTCGGTAGATCAGCCCCAGCATTTT	CASSLSGSVDQPQHF
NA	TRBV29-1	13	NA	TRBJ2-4	TGCAGCGTAAACGACCTAGCCAAAAACATTCAGTACTTC	CSVNDLAKNIQYF
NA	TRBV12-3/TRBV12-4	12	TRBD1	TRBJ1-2	TGTGCCAGCAGCCCAGGGGGCGGGGGCTACACCTTC	CASSPGGGGYTF
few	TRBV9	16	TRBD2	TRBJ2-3	TGTGCCAGCAGCGCCGGGCCGGGACTAGCGGAAGATACGCAGTATTTT	CASSAGPGLAEDTQYF
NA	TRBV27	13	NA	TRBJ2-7	TGTGCCAGCAGACCCAGGGGTAGGTACGAGCAGTACTTC	CASRPRGRYEQYF
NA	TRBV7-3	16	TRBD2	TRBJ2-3	TGTGCCAGCAGCTTAACGCCGACAGGGACTAGCGTTACGCAGTATTTT	CASSLTPTGTSVTQYF
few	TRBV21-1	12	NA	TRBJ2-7	TGTGCCAGCGGACCTCAGGGCTACGAGCAGTACTTC	CASGPQGYEQYF
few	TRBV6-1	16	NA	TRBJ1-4	TGTGCCAGCAGTGAAGGGCCCGTGGGGAAAACTGAAAAACTGTTTTTT	CASSEGPVGKTEKLFF
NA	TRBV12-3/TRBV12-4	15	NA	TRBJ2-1	TGTGCCAGCCGCAAAATAGCGAACTCCTACAATGAGCAGTTCTTC	CASRKIANSYNEQFF